Each of the 16 T cell receptor beta chains below was sequenced from the same sample in a study of blood T cell repertoires in COVID-19. The assay was immunoSEQ multiplex PCR, and TCRdb's table has in-frame clones only and misses some. The table includes approximately 97,000 clones, roughly 87% detected once. Sequencing was performed on peripheral blood. These TCRs come from a woman between 50 and 59 years old with COVID-19, enrolled during active disease.

This sequence joins TRBV30 and TRBJ2-7, with a tentative D call TRBD1 (6 bases). Germline lookup yields CDR1 GTSNPN and CDR2 SVGIG (reference sequence). CDR3 length: 12 residues. With 5 bases removed from V and 0 bases from J, the gap between germline ends came to 8 bases. This CDR3 reads CAWDRRSYEQYF. The DNA for the CDR3 is TGTGCCTGGGACAGGCGCTCCTACGAGCAGTACTTC.

This rearrangement joins TRBV6-5 to TRBJ1-1, with D unresolved. This CDR3 region has 13 residues. The V gene's germline CDR1 is MNHEY and CDR2 SVGAGI. V gave up 4 bases and J gave up 6 bases, with 12 bases separating them. DNA of the CDR3: TGTGCCAGCAGTTTCGCTCAGGTCGCTGAAGCTTTCTTT. Amino acid sequence: CASSFAQVAEAFF.

The sample holds one count of this clone. The CDR3 DNA reads as TGTGCCAGCAGCCGCGACAGTTTGAACACTGAAGCTTTCTTT. This sequence encodes CASSRDSLNTEAFF. The rearrangement links TRBV27 to TRBJ1-1; a weak D match, TRBD1 (5 bases). The CDR3 consists of 14 residues. Germline values: CDR1 MNHEY, CDR2 SMNVEV (reference sequence). V lost 6 bases to trimming and J lost 0 bases, with 11 bases between them.

The chain employs TRBV6-6 and TRBJ1-5; unclear D gene. Looked up from germline, CDR1 is MNHNY and CDR2 is SVGAGI (reference sequence). The ends were cut back, 6 bases at V and 5 bases at J, with 14 bases in the middle. The CDR3 is 14 residues long. In nucleotides, the CDR3 is TGTGCCAGCAGGACCTCGGCCGACTATCAGCCCCAGCATTTT. This encodes CASRTSADYQPQHF.

This chain connects TRBV6-5 to TRBJ2-1; tentative D call: TRBD1 (6 bases). The V gene lost 2 bases and the J gene lost 1 base, with 12 bases spanning the gap. The CDR3 length is 16 residues. Germline V gene lookup returns CDR1 MNHEY and CDR2 SVGAGI. CDR3 in amino acids: CASSYSGGSSYNEQFF. In nucleotides, the CDR3 is TGTGCCAGCAGTTACAGTGGGGGCTCATCCTACAATGAGCAGTTCTTC.

The gene calls are TRBV7-3 and TRBJ2-1; D is possibly TRBD2 (6 bases). The CDR3 is 15 amino acids. The germline V gene encodes CDR1 SGHTA and CDR2 FQGTGA. The germline V and J ends were trimmed by 5 bases and 0 bases, with 11 bases remaining between them. CDR3 DNA sequence: TGTGCCAGCAGCCTCGGACTATTCTCCTACAATGAGCAGTTCTTC. It is translated as CASSLGLFSYNEQFF.

The rearrangement links TRBV28 to TRBJ1-5, with 7 positions matching TRBD1. This CDR3 spans 13 amino acids. Germline V gene lookup returns CDR1 MDHEN and CDR2 SYDVKM. Trimming cost V 8 bases and J 7 bases; bases outside gene matches: 8. CDR3 DNA: TGTGCCAGCGTAAGTACAGGGGACCAGCCCCAGCATTTT. Residues: CASVSTGDQPQHF.

The chain couples TRBV6-2 or TRBV6-3 to TRBJ1-2, with D perhaps TRBD1 (6 bases). The V and J ends lost 2 bases and 6 bases respectively, with 16 bases between them. The CDR3 has 15 amino acids. Germline assignment: CDR1 MNHEY and CDR2 SVGEGT. The chain's CDR3 is CASSYSGGQVDGYTF. The CDR3 DNA is TGTGCCAGCAGTTACAGCGGGGGGCAGGTGGATGGCTACACCTTC.

The chain recombines TRBV6-2 or TRBV6-3 with TRBJ2-1; 7 bases match TRBD2. V shed 2 bases, J shed 7 bases, and the junction held 17 bases outside the gene matches. Germline V CDR1 and CDR2: MNHEY, SVGEGT. This CDR3 is built from 18 residues. CDR3 region: CASSYPLKGAGTWNEQFF. The CDR3, as DNA: TGTGCCAGCAGTTACCCCCTAAAGGGAGCGGGGACCTGGAATGAGCAGTTCTTC.

The chain recombines TRBV7-8 with TRBJ2-3, with TRBD2 matching over 13 bases. The junction had 0 bases not matched to a gene; V was cut back by 2 bases and J by 4 bases. CDR3 size: 15 residues. CDR1 is SGHVS and CDR2 is FQNEAQ in the germline V gene. The CDR3 coding sequence is TGTGCCAGCAGCTTAACTAGCGGGGGGGCAGATACGCAGTATTTT. Protein sequence: CASSLTSGGADTQYF.

This clone has only one observation. The chain is built from TRBV27 and TRBJ1-1; tentative D call: TRBD1 (6 bases). The CDR3 is 14 residues long. Trimming cost V 3 bases and J 2 bases, with 10 bases left between them. Germline loops: CDR1 MNHEY, CDR2 SMNVEV (reference sequence). For the CDR3, the DNA is TGTGCCAGCAGTTTCAGGGGAGCAAACACTGAAGCTTTCTTT. As protein: CASSFRGANTEAFF.

The chain couples TRBV12-3 or TRBV12-4 to TRBJ1-2; TRBD1 agrees at 7 bases. The CDR3 has 13 amino acids. Trimming cost V 6 bases and J 6 bases; bases outside gene matches: 7. The CDR3 loop reads CASRLGGANGYTF. CDR3 coding DNA: TGTGCCAGCAGACTAGGGGGCGCGAATGGCTACACCTTC.

This chain joins TRBV4-1 and TRBJ1-5, with D uncertain. V lost 2 bases and J 7 bases, leaving 18 bases between the germline ends. The CDR3 loop spans 16 amino acids. Germline CDR1 reads MGHRA; CDR2 reads YSYEKL. CDR3 sequence: CASSQTPAREGQPQHF. The CDR3 DNA reads as TGCGCCAGCAGCCAAACTCCGGCCCGGGAAGGCCAGCCCCAGCATTTT.

V gene TRBV19 combines with J gene TRBJ1-5; D gene unclear. This CDR3 region has 12 residues. The ends were cut back, 5 bases at V and 5 bases at J, with 7 bases in the middle. The germline gives CDR1 LNHDA, CDR2 SQIVND (reference sequence). Written as DNA, the CDR3 is TGTGCCAGTAGTTCAAACTATCAGCCCCAGCATTTT. Encoded protein: CASSSNYQPQHF.

The chain links TRBV7-9 to TRBJ2-2, with D perhaps matching TRBD1 (7 bases). Trimming stripped 5 bases from V and 5 bases from J, with 12 bases between. CDR1 and CDR2 from the germline V gene are SEHNR and FQNEAQ (reference sequence). This CDR3 comprises 14 residues. This CDR3 is CASSASGGTGELFF. The DNA for the CDR3 is TGTGCCAGCAGCGCCTCAGGGGGGACCGGGGAGCTGTTTTTT. The complete variable domain, with remaining parts taken from reference TRBV7-9 and TRBJ2-2, reads DTGVSQNPRHKITKRGQNVTFRCDPISEHNRLYWYRQTLGQGPEFLTYFQNEAQLEKSRLLSDRFSAERPKGSFSTLEIQRTEQGDSAMYLCASSASGGTGELFFGEGSRLTVL.

The chain links TRBV19 to TRBJ1-4, with TRBD1 matching 8 bases. Trimming removed 3 bases from V and 12 bases from J; junction bases left unmatched: 9. The CDR3 contains 14 residues. Germline-derived CDR1 and CDR2 are LNHDA and SQIVND (reference sequence). The CDR3 protein is CASSIGQGAGQLFF. The DNA of the CDR3 is TGTGCCAGTAGTATTGGGCAGGGGGCAGGACAACTGTTTTTT.